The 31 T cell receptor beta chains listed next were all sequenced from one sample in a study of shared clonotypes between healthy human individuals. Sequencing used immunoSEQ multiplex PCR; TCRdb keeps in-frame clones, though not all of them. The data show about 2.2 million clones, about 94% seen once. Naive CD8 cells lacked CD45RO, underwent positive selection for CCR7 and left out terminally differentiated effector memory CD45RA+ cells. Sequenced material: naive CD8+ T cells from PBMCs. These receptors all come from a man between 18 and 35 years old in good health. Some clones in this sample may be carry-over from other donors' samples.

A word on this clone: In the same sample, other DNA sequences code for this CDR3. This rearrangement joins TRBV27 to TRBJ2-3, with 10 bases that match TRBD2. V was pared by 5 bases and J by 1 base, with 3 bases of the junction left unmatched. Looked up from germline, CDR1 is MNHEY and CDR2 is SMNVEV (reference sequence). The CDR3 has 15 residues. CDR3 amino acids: CASSTLAGGTDTQYF. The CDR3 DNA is TGTGCCAGCAGTACCCTAGCGGGGGGCACAGATACGCAGTATTTT.

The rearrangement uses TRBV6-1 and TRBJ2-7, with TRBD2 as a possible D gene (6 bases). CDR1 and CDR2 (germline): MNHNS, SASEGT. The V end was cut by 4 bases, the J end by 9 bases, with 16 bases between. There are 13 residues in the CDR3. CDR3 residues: CASSGGDYWGQYF. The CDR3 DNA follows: TGTGCCAGCAGTGGCGGGGATTATTGGGGGCAGTACTTC.

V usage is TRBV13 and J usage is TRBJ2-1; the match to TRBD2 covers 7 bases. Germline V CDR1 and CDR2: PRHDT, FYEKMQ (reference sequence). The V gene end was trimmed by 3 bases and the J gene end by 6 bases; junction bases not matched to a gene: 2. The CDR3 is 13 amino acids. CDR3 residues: CASSFLAVNEQFF. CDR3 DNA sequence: TGTGCCAGCAGCTTCCTAGCGGTCAATGAGCAGTTCTTC.

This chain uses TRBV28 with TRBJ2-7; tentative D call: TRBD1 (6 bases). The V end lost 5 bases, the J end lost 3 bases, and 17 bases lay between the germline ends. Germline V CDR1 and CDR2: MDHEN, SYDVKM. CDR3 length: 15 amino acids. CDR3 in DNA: TGTGCCAGCAGTCGAGGGGACATTCCCATCTACGAGCAGTACTTC. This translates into CASSRGDIPIYEQYF.

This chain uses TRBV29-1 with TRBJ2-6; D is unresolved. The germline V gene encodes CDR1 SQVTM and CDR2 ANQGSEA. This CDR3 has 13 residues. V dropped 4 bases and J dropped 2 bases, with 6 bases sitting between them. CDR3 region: CSVAGTGANVLTF. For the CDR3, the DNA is TGCAGCGTTGCTGGAACTGGGGCCAACGTCCTGACTTTC. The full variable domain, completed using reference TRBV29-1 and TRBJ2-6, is SAVISQKPSRDICQRGTSLTIQCQVDSQVTMMFWYRQQPGQSLTLIATANQGSEATYESGFVIDKFPISRPNLTFSTLTVSNMSPEDSSIYLCSVAGTGANVLTFGAGSRLTVL.

The CDR3 sequence is CASSSPAHYEQYF. CDR3 bases: TGTGCCAGCAGCTCACCCGCCCACTACGAGCAGTACTTC. The chain has TRBV13 and TRBJ2-7; D call uncertain. Germline loops: CDR1 PRHDT, CDR2 FYEKMQ (reference sequence). V was shortened by 4 bases and J by 3 bases, with 10 bases between the two germline ends. The CDR3 is made up of 13 amino acids.

CDR3 DNA: TGTGCCAGCAGAGAAATCAGGGGTGAAGCTTTCTTT. Its translation: CASREIRGEAFF. V is TRBV2 and J is TRBJ1-1; TRBD1 might be the D (6 bases). Germline CDR1 is SNHLY and CDR2 is FYNNEI. The length of the CDR3 is 12 residues. V was trimmed by 6 bases and J by 7 bases, leaving 12 bases between them.

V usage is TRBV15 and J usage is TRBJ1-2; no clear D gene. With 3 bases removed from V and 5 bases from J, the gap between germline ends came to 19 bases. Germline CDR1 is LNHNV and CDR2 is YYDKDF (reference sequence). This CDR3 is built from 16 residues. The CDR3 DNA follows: TGTGCCACCAGCAGTAGTCTCCATAGGGTCCGGTATGGCTACACCTTC. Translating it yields CATSSSLHRVRYGYTF.

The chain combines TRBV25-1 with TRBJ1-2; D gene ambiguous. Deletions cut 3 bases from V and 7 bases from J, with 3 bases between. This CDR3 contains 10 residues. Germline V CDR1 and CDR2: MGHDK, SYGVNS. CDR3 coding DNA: TGTGCCAGCAGTGACGCTGGCTACACCTTC. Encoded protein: CASSDAGYTF.

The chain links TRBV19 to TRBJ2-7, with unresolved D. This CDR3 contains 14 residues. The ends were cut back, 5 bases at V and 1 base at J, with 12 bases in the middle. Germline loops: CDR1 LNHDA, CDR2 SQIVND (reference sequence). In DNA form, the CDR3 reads TGTGCCAGTAGTCCCTCAAGGCAGTCCTACGAGCAGTACTTC. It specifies CASSPSRQSYEQYF.

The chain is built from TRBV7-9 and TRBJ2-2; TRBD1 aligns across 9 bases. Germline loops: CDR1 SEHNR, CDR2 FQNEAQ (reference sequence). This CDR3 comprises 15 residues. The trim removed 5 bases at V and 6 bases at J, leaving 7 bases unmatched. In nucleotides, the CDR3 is TGTGCCAGCAGCCCAAGGACAGGGGATCCCGGGGAGCTGTTTTTT. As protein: CASSPRTGDPGELFF.

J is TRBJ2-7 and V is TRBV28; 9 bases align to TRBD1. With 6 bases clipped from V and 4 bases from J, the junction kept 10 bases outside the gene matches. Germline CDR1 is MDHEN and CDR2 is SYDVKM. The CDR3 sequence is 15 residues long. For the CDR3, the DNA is TGTGCCAGCAGACTCCGGGACAGGGTGGTATACGAGCAGTACTTC. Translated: CASRLRDRVVYEQYF.

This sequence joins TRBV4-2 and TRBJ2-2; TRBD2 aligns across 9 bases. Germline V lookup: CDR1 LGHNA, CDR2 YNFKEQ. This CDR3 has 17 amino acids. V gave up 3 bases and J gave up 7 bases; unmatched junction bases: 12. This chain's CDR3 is CASSQELWREGFGELFF. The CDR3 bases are TGTGCCAGCAGCCAGGAGTTATGGCGGGAGGGTTTCGGGGAGCTGTTTTTT.

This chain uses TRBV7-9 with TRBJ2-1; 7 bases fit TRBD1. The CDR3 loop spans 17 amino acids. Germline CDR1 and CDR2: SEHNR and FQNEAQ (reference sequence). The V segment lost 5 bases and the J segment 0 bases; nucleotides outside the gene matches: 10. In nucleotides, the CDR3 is TGTGCCAGCAGCGCCCCGTTCCAGGGGGACTCCTACAATGAGCAGTTCTTC. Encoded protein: CASSAPFQGDSYNEQFF.

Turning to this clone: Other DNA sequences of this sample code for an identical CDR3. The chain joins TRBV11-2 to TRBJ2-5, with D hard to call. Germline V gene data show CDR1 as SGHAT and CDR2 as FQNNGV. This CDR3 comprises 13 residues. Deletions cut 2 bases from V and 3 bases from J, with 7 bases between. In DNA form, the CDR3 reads TGTGCCAGCAGCTTACTGCCAGAAGAGACCCAGTACTTC. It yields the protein CASSLLPEETQYF. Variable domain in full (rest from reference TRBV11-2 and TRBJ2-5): EAGVAQSPRYKIIEKRQSVAFWCNPISGHATLYWYQQILGQGPKLLIQFQNNGVVDDSQLPKDRFSAERLKGVDSTLKIQPAKLEDSAVYLCASSLLPEETQYFGPGTRLLVL.

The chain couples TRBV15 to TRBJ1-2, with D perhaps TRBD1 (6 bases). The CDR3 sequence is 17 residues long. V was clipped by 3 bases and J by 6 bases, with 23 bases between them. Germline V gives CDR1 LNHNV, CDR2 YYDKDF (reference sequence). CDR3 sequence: CATSSSSGAYGWDGYTF. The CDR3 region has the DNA TGTGCCACCAGCAGCTCCTCAGGGGCGTACGGGTGGGATGGCTACACCTTC.

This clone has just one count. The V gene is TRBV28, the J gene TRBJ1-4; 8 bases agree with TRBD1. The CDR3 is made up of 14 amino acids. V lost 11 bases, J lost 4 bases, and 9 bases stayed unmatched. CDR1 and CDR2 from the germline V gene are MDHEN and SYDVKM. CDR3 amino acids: CASQPGQGNEKLFF. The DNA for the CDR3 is TGTGCCTCACAGCCCGGACAGGGTAATGAAAAACTGTTTTTT.

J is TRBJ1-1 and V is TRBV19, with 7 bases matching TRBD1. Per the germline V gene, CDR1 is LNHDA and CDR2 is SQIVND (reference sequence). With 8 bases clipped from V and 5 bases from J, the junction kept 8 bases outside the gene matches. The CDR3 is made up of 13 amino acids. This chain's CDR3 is CASAPTGVTEAFF. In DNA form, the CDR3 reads TGTGCCAGTGCCCCTACAGGGGTAACTGAAGCTTTCTTT. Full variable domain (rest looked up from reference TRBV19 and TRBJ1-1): DGGITQSPKYLFRKEGQNVTLSCEQNLNHDAMYWYRQDPGQGLRLIYYSQIVNDFQKGDIAEGYSVSREKKESFPLTVTSAQKNPTAFYLCASAPTGVTEAFFGQGTRLTVV.

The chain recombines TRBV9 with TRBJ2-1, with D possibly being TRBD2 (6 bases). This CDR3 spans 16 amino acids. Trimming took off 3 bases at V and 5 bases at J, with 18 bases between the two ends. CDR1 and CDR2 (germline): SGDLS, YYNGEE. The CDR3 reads CASSAQRDSPHNEQFF. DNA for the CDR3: TGTGCCAGCAGCGCTCAGAGGGACTCCCCCCACAATGAGCAGTTCTTC.

CDR3 residues: CAWTYGQLNTEAFF. The DNA of the CDR3 is TGTGCCTGGACCTACGGACAGCTGAACACTGAAGCTTTCTTT. This chain uses TRBV30 with TRBJ1-1, with a tentative D call TRBD1 (6 bases). CDR1 and CDR2 (germline): GTSNPN, SVGIG (reference sequence). CDR3 length equals 14 residues. Between the trimmed V and J ends, which lost 4 bases and 0 bases, there was a span of 12 bases.

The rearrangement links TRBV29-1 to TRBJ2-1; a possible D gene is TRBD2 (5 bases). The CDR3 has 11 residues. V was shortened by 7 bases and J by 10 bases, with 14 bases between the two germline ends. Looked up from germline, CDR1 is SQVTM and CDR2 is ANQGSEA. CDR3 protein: CSDLEGNEQFF. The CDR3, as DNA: TGCAGCGACCTTGAGGGCAACGAGCAGTTCTTC.

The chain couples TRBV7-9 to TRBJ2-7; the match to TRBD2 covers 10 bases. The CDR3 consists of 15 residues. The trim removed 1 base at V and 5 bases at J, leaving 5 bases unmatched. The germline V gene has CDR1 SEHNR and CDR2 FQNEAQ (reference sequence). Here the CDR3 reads CASSLDGTSVHEQYF. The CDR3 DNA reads TGTGCCAGCAGCTTAGACGGGACTAGCGTACACGAGCAGTACTTC.

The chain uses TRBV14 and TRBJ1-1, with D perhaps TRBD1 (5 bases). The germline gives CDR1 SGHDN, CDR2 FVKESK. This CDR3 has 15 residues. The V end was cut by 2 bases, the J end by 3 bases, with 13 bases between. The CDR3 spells CASSQPRGVHTEAFF. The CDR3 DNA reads TGTGCCAGCAGCCAACCTCGAGGGGTCCACACTGAAGCTTTCTTT.

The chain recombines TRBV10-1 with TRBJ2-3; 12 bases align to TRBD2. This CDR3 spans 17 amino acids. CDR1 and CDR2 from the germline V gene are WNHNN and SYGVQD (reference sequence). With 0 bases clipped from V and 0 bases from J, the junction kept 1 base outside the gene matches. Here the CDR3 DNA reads TGCGCCAGCAGTGAGTCGGGACTAGCGGGCAGCACAGATACGCAGTATTTT. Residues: CASSESGLAGSTDTQYF.

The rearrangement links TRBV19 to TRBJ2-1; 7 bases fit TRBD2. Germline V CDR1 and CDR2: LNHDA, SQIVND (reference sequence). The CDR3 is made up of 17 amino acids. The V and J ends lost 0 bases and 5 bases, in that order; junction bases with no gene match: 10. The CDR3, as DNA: TGTGCCAGTAGTATAGATTCTGGGGGGGTAACAGACAATGAGCAGTTCTTC. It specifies CASSIDSGGVTDNEQFF. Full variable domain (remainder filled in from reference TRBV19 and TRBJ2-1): DGGITQSPKYLFRKEGQNVTLSCEQNLNHDAMYWYRQDPGQGLRLIYYSQIVNDFQKGDIAEGYSVSREKKESFPLTVTSAQKNPTAFYLCASSIDSGGVTDNEQFFGPGTRLTVL.

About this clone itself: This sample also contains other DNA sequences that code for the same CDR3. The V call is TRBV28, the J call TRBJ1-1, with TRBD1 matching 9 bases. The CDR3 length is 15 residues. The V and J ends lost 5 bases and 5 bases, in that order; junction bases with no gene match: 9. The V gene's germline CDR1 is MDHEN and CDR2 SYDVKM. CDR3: CASSIPQGARTEAFF. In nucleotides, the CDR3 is TGTGCCAGCAGTATCCCACAGGGGGCACGGACTGAAGCTTTCTTT.

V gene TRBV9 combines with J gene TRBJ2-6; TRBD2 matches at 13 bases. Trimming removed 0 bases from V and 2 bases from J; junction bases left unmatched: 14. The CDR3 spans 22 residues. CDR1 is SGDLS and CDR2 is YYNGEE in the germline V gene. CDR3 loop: CASSVEGTSGKNPPTGANVLTF. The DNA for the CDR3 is TGTGCCAGCAGCGTAGAGGGGACTAGCGGGAAAAATCCCCCTACTGGGGCCAACGTCCTGACTTTC.

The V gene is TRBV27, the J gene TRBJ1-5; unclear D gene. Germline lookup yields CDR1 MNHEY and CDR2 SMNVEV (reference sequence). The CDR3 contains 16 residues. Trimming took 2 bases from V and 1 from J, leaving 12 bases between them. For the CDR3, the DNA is TGTGCCAGCAGTTTACTCCCTCCCTTCAGCAATCAGCCCCAGCATTTT. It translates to CASSLLPPFSNQPQHF.

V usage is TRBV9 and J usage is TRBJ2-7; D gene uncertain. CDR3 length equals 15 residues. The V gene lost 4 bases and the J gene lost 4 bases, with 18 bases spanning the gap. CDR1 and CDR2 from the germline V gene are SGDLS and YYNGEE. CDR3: CASSPIQNPSYEQYF. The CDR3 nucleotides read TGTGCCAGCAGCCCCATTCAAAACCCCTCTTACGAGCAGTACTTC.

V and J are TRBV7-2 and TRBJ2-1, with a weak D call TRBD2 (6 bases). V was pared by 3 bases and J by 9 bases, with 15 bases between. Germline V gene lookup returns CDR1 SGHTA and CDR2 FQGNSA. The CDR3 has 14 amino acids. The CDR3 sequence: CASSFSGPSGEQFF. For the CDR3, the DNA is TGTGCCAGCAGCTTTAGCGGACCCAGTGGTGAGCAGTTCTTC.

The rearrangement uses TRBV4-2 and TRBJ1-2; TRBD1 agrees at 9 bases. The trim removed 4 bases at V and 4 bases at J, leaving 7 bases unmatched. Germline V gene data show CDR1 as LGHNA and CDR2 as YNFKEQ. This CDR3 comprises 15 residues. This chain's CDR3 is CASSPRDRASYGYTF. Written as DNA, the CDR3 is TGTGCCAGCAGCCCCCGGGACAGGGCATCCTATGGCTACACCTTC.